The T cell receptor (beta chain) under discussion was sequenced for a study of blood T cells in healthy people across ages. Sample-barcoded 5' priming and a J-beta primer mix drove a second PCR of 7 to 11 cycles. A template-switch adaptor containing 12 random nucleotides labeled each cDNA molecule. In TCRdb, the 5' RACE reads were re-called with MiXCR into one record per CDR3 protein. The table shows about 670,000 distinct CDR3 sequences, with approximately 52% occurring only once. CDR3 length: 16 amino acids. Germline V gene lookup returns CDR1 ENHRY and CDR2 SYGVKD. This clonotype occurred once. A read error may be the cause here, since a much bigger clone is one base away.

The V gene is TRBV10-3, the J gene TRBJ2-1, with a tentative D call TRBD1 (6 bases). The receptor was derived from a woman of 80 years or more in good health. The specimen was blood. Here the CDR3 reads CAISGNTGPNWNGQFF. The CDR3 DNA reads as TGTGCCATCAGTGGAAACACAGGGCCCAATTGGAATGGGCAGTTCTTC.